This entry lists 32 T cell receptor beta chains sequenced from one sample in a study of blood T cell repertoires in COVID-19. The data were produced by immunoSEQ multiplex PCR, yet TCRdb's version contains in-frame clones alone and is incomplete. The table has roughly 250,000 clones, about four fifths seen once. The sequenced sample was peripheral blood. Receptors were obtained from a woman aged 60 to 75 with active or convalescent COVID-19.

This sequence joins TRBV18 and TRBJ1-6, with 11 bases fitting TRBD1. V was pared by 3 bases and J by 10 bases, with 2 bases of the junction left unmatched. Germline values: CDR1 KGHSH, CDR2 LQKENI. There are 14 residues in the CDR3. The CDR3: CASSPDRGQSPLHF. CDR3 DNA: TGTGCCAGCTCACCGGACAGGGGGCAGTCACCCCTCCACTTT.

V and J are TRBV5-4 and TRBJ2-5; TRBD2 matches 12 bases. In germline, CDR1 is SGHNT, CDR2 YYREEE (reference sequence). V gave up 3 bases and J gave up 4 bases; unmatched junction bases: 4. CDR3 length: 15 residues. The CDR3 sequence is CASSSSGGAVETQYF. CDR3 DNA: TGTGCCAGCAGCTCTAGCGGGGGGGCCGTAGAGACCCAGTACTTC.

The chain employs TRBV7-3 and TRBJ2-2; 9 bases are shared with TRBD1. Germline assignment: CDR1 SGHTA and CDR2 FQGTGA. The junction had 10 bases not matched to a gene; V was cut back by 5 bases and J by 6 bases. This CDR3 has 16 amino acids. In DNA form, the CDR3 reads TGTGCCAGCAGCCCAGCGGGGACAGGGACCGCCGGGGAGCTGTTTTTT. It codes for CASSPAGTGTAGELFF.

The CDR3 nucleotides read TGCGCCAGCAGTGGGTGGGCAGGCCGAGACACTGAAGCTTTCTTT. Residues: CASSGWAGRDTEAFF. The rearrangement links TRBV10-2 to TRBJ1-1, with D hard to call. Germline V lookup: CDR1 WSHSY, CDR2 SAAADI. Trimming took off 4 bases at V and 3 bases at J, with 15 bases between the two ends. The CDR3 consists of 15 residues.

A single count supports this clone. The CDR3 spells CAQQGAGGRDTQYF. CDR3 nucleotide sequence: TGTGCCCAGCAGGGAGCGGGGGGCCGGGATACGCAGTATTTT. V gene TRBV2 combines with J gene TRBJ2-3; 9 positions match TRBD2. The junction had 12 bases not matched to a gene; V was cut back by 11 bases and J by 6 bases. There are 14 residues in the CDR3. CDR1 is SNHLY, CDR2 FYNNEI, per germline.

The chain combines TRBV4-2 with TRBJ2-2, with D uncertain. Germline V gene sequence: CDR1 LGHNA, CDR2 YNFKEQ. V lost 0 bases to trimming and J lost 5 bases, with 7 bases between them. The CDR3 contains 14 residues. In DNA form, the CDR3 reads TGTGCCAGCAGCCAAGACCCCTTTACCGGGGAGCTGTTTTTT. It translates to CASSQDPFTGELFF.

The V and J genes are TRBV5-6 and TRBJ2-5; D is uncertain. There are 11 residues in the CDR3. Between the trimmed V and J ends, which lost 2 bases and 5 bases, there was a span of 4 bases. CDR1 and CDR2 from the germline V gene are SGHDT and YYEEEE. The CDR3: CASSFSETQYF. CDR3 in DNA: TGTGCCAGCAGCTTTAGTGAGACCCAGTACTTC. Full variable domain (missing parts from reference TRBV5-6 and TRBJ2-5): DAGVTQSPTHLIKTRGQQVTLRCSPKSGHDTVSWYQQALGQGPQFIFQYYEEEERQRGNFPDRFSGHQFPNYSSELNVNALLLGDSALYLCASSFSETQYFGPGTRLLVL.

This chain uses TRBV19 with TRBJ1-2; D may be TRBD1 (6 bases). With 6 bases removed from V and 1 base from J, the gap between germline ends came to 15 bases. The V gene's germline CDR1 is LNHDA and CDR2 SQIVND (reference sequence). The CDR3 has 15 amino acids. CDR3 in amino acids: CASSSIRGGNYGYTF. CDR3 sequence (DNA): TGTGCCAGTAGCAGTATCAGAGGGGGTAACTATGGCTACACCTTC.

CDR3 loop: CASSQLPRGLGRDTGELFF. CDR3 bases: TGCGCCAGCAGCCAATTACCCCGAGGACTAGGGCGGGACACCGGGGAGCTGTTTTTT. This sequence joins TRBV4-1 and TRBJ2-2; 7 bases fit TRBD2. Looked up from germline, CDR1 is MGHRA and CDR2 is YSYEKL. Trimming at V came to 2 bases and at J to 3 bases, leaving 15 bases not matched to a gene. This CDR3 is 19 amino acids long.

The chain combines TRBV3-1 (or the pseudogene TRBV3-2) with TRBJ2-1; 12 nucleotides match TRBD2. This CDR3 is built from 15 residues. V trimming: 2 bases; J trimming: 7 bases; junction bases outside the gene matches: 3. From germline, CDR1 is LGHDT and CDR2 YNNKEL (reference sequence). The CDR3 DNA reads as TGTGCCAGCAGCCAAATCCTAGCGGGGGGGAATGAGCAGTTCTTC. Translated, it gives CASSQILAGGNEQFF.

This chain joins TRBV7-9 and TRBJ2-7; D is possibly TRBD2 (5 bases). Germline loops: CDR1 SEHNR, CDR2 FQNEAQ (reference sequence). The length of the CDR3 is 14 residues. Trimming removed 1 base at V and 2 bases at J, with 9 bases between. The CDR3 DNA follows: TGTGCCAGCAGCTTAGGGACTGATCCCTACGAGCAGTACTTC. Translating it yields CASSLGTDPYEQYF.

This chain uses TRBV27 with TRBJ2-1, with 10 positions matching TRBD2. The CDR3 sequence is 12 residues long. Germline trimming cut 4 bases from V and 15 bases from J; bases unmatched to any gene: 6. Germline V gene data show CDR1 as MNHEY and CDR2 as SMNVEV (reference sequence). CDR3 in DNA: TGTGCCAGCAGTTCCCTTCTAGCGGGAGCGTTCTTC. It codes for CASSSLLAGAFF.

This clone came up once. The gene calls are TRBV7-9 and TRBJ1-4, with TRBD1 as a possible D gene (5 bases). This CDR3 has 17 amino acids. The germline gives CDR1 SEHNR, CDR2 FQNEAQ (reference sequence). Trimming took 5 bases from V and 8 from J, leaving 24 bases between them. The CDR3 DNA reads TGTGCCAGCAGCCAGTACGGAGAGGGGTCTGGAGGGGAAAAACTGTTTTTT. Amino acid sequence: CASSQYGEGSGGEKLFF. The whole variable domain, remainder taken from reference TRBV7-9 and TRBJ1-4, is DTGVSQNPRHKITKRGQNVTFRCDPISEHNRLYWYRQTLGQGPEFLTYFQNEAQLEKSRLLSDRFSAERPKGSFSTLEIQRTEQGDSAMYLCASSQYGEGSGGEKLFFGSGTQLSVL.

V usage is TRBV19 and J usage is TRBJ2-3, with TRBD1 matching over 7 bases. V dropped 5 bases and J dropped 2; count of bases not matched to a gene: 4. This CDR3 has 14 amino acids. CDR1 and CDR2 from the germline V gene are LNHDA and SQIVND (reference sequence). The CDR3 sequence: CASSRDRVTDTQYF. In nucleotides, the CDR3 is TGTGCCAGTAGTCGTGACAGGGTCACAGATACGCAGTATTTT. Drawing the rest from reference TRBV19 and TRBJ2-3, the complete variable domain is DGGITQSPKYLFRKEGQNVTLSCEQNLNHDAMYWYRQDPGQGLRLIYYSQIVNDFQKGDIAEGYSVSREKKESFPLTVTSAQKNPTAFYLCASSRDRVTDTQYFGPGTRLTVL.

The rearrangement uses TRBV27 and TRBJ2-3, with TRBD2 as a possible D gene (5 bases). Germline-derived CDR1 and CDR2 are MNHEY and SMNVEV (reference sequence). The CDR3 runs 16 residues. With 5 bases removed from V and 4 bases from J, the gap between germline ends came to 19 bases. The CDR3 loop reads CASSPPRGSASDTQYF. In DNA, the CDR3 is TGTGCCAGCAGTCCCCCGCGCGGGTCGGCATCAGATACGCAGTATTTT.

The chain has TRBV5-1 and TRBJ1-1; tentative D call: TRBD1 (6 bases). Germline CDR1 and CDR2: SGHRS and YFSETQ. Trimming cost V 5 bases and J 1 base, with 15 bases left between them. The CDR3 loop spans 15 amino acids. CDR3 DNA sequence: TGCGCCAGCAGTATAGGACAGCCCCCGAACACTGAAGCTTTCTTT. This encodes CASSIGQPPNTEAFF.

This chain links TRBV5-1 with TRBJ1-1; D uncertain. The CDR3 covers 14 residues. Germline V lookup: CDR1 SGHRS, CDR2 YFSETQ. The germline V and J ends were trimmed by 4 bases and 5 bases, with 15 bases remaining between them. The CDR3 DNA is TGCGCCAGCAGCCCAGCGAGGGTGAGGACTGAAGCTTTCTTT. This encodes CASSPARVRTEAFF.

CDR3 in amino acids: CASKGGHEQYF. CDR3 sequence (DNA): TGTGCCAGCAAGGGGGGGCACGAGCAGTACTTC. V is TRBV19 and J is TRBJ2-7, with D tentatively TRBD2 (7 bases). V shed 9 bases and J shed 5 bases, with 11 bases lying between them. This CDR3 spans 11 amino acids. Germline loops: CDR1 LNHDA, CDR2 SQIVND (reference sequence).

The chain uses TRBV7-2 and TRBJ1-5; D gene ambiguous. V lost 1 base, J lost 2 bases, and 9 bases lay in between. CDR1 and CDR2 from the germline V gene are SGHTA and FQGNSA. The CDR3 is made up of 15 amino acids. CDR3 DNA: TGTGCCAGCAGCTTAGGAGGGTATGGCAATCAGCCCCAGCATTTT. Protein: CASSLGGYGNQPQHF. Filled out from reference TRBV7-2 and TRBJ1-5, the complete variable domain reads GAGVSQSPSNKVTEKGKDVELRCDPISGHTALYWYRQSLGQGLEFLIYFQGNSAPDKSGLPSDRFSAERTGGSVSTLTIQRTQQEDSAVYLCASSLGGYGNQPQHFGDGTRLSIL.

The chain is built from TRBV27 and TRBJ1-1, with D unresolved. This CDR3 spans 14 amino acids. Germline values: CDR1 MNHEY, CDR2 SMNVEV (reference sequence). The ends were cut back, 8 bases at V and 11 bases at J, with 24 bases in the middle. CDR3 nucleotides: TGTGCCAGCGGGGAGAGCGGGCAGTCTCGTTGGGCTTTCTTT. Amino acids: CASGESGQSRWAFF.

V gene TRBV5-1 combines with J gene TRBJ2-3; 7 bases map to TRBD1. This CDR3 comprises 14 residues. CDR1 SGHRS and CDR2 YFSETQ come from the germline V gene. Losses at the gene ends were 4 bases for V and 5 bases for J; bases not matched to a gene: 7. Here the CDR3 reads CASSRDSSGDTQYF. The CDR3 DNA sequence: TGCGCCAGCAGCCGGGACAGCTCGGGAGATACGCAGTATTTT.

J is TRBJ1-1 and V is TRBV5-1; possible D gene TRBD1, 6 bases. Trimming left V 2 bases short and J 0 bases short, with 11 bases between. CDR3 length equals 15 residues. CDR1 SGHRS and CDR2 YFSETQ come from the germline V gene. The CDR3: CASSFHRVLNTEAFF. In nucleotides, the CDR3 is TGCGCCAGCAGCTTCCACAGGGTGTTGAACACTGAAGCTTTCTTT.

The V and J genes are TRBV7-2 and TRBJ2-3; TRBD2 agrees at 10 bases. Germline CDR1 reads SGHTA; CDR2 reads FQGNSA. This CDR3 is 15 amino acids long. The ends lost 5 bases at V and 7 bases at J; junction bases unmatched: 9. The CDR3 sequence is CASSHGGAGGNTQYF. DNA for the CDR3: TGTGCCAGCAGCCACGGGGGAGCGGGGGGGAATACGCAGTATTTT.

V and J are TRBV7-2 and TRBJ1-2; 12 bases match TRBD1. CDR3 length: 16 amino acids. V lost 1 base, J lost 8 bases, and 8 bases stayed unmatched. CDR1 is SGHTA and CDR2 is FQGNSA in the germline V gene. The CDR3 protein is CASSLERDRGLRGYTF. The CDR3 DNA sequence: TGTGCCAGCAGCTTAGAGAGGGACAGGGGGCTGCGAGGCTACACCTTC. The full variable domain, its missing parts supplied by reference TRBV7-2 and TRBJ1-2, is GAGVSQSPSNKVTEKGKDVELRCDPISGHTALYWYRQSLGQGLEFLIYFQGNSAPDKSGLPSDRFSAERTGGSVSTLTIQRTQQEDSAVYLCASSLERDRGLRGYTFGSGTRLTVV.

This chain's CDR3 is CASSLAAGALTGELFF. CDR3 nucleotide sequence: TGTGCCAGCAGCTTAGCGGCGGGGGCCCTCACCGGGGAGCTGTTTTTT. The chain recombines TRBV7-2 with TRBJ2-2; a weak D match, TRBD2 (7 bases). Trimming took 0 bases from V and 4 from J, leaving 12 bases between them. The CDR3 covers 16 residues. Germline V gene lookup returns CDR1 SGHTA and CDR2 FQGNSA.

V gene TRBV6-2 or TRBV6-3 combines with J gene TRBJ2-7, with TRBD2 as a possible D gene (5 bases). Germline-derived CDR1 and CDR2 are MNHEY and SVGEGT. Trimming removed 3 bases at V and 6 bases at J, with 12 bases between. The CDR3 spans 13 residues. The CDR3 region is CASSYRDTSEQYF. The DNA of the CDR3 is TGTGCCAGCAGTTATCGGGATACTAGCGAGCAGTACTTC.

About this clone itself: This may be a read error, as it is one base from a much larger clone. V and J are TRBV2 and TRBJ1-1; TRBD1 matches 7 bases. The J segment lost 0 bases and the V segment lost 5 bases, leaving 3 bases of the junction unmatched. In germline, CDR1 is SNHLY, CDR2 FYNNEI. The CDR3 is 14 residues long. The CDR3 DNA reads as TGTGCCAGCAGTAAGACAGGGCTGAACACTGAAGCTTTCTTT. It is translated as CASSKTGLNTEAFF.

As DNA, the CDR3 is TGCAGCGTTGATGGTCTGGGCCCCGTGAACACTGAAGCTTTCTTT. This gives the protein CSVDGLGPVNTEAFF. The J gene is TRBJ1-1, the V gene TRBV29-1; D is uncertain. Trimming removed 3 bases at V and 0 bases at J, with 14 bases between. Germline loops: CDR1 SQVTM, CDR2 ANQGSEA. This CDR3 region has 15 residues. Full variable domain (missing parts from reference TRBV29-1 and TRBJ1-1): SAVISQKPSRDICQRGTSLTIQCQVDSQVTMMFWYRQQPGQSLTLIATANQGSEATYESGFVIDKFPISRPNLTFSTLTVSNMSPEDSSIYLCSVDGLGPVNTEAFFGQGTRLTVV.

The J gene is TRBJ1-2, the V gene TRBV15; the D gene is possibly TRBD1 (5 bases). V gave up 1 base and J gave up 3 bases, with 12 bases separating them. Germline CDR1 is LNHNV and CDR2 is YYDKDF (reference sequence). This CDR3 comprises 15 residues. CDR3 DNA sequence: TGTGCCACCAGCAGAGGGGGCAGGGTCTACTATGGCTACACCTTC. It specifies CATSRGGRVYYGYTF.

The rearrangement joins TRBV5-1 to TRBJ1-2; maybe TRBD1 (6 bases). This CDR3 is built from 13 residues. CDR1 is SGHRS and CDR2 is YFSETQ in the germline V gene. Trimming took 4 bases from V and 7 from J, leaving 14 bases between them. The CDR3: CASSLVGAGGYTF. The CDR3 DNA reads TGCGCCAGCAGCCTGGTGGGGGCTGGTGGCTACACCTTC.

The chain carries TRBV4-1 and TRBJ2-3, with TRBD2 matching over 11 bases. The CDR3 covers 18 residues. Germline V gene data show CDR1 as MGHRA and CDR2 as YSYEKL. V trimming: 4 bases; J trimming: 6 bases; junction bases outside the gene matches: 15. The CDR3 coding sequence is TGCGCCAGCAGCCTCCTATTTAGTACTAGCGGGGGAGGGGATACGCAGTATTTT. The encoded protein is CASSLLFSTSGGGDTQYF.

The chain carries TRBV19 and TRBJ1-4; perhaps TRBD1 as D (5 bases). Germline V gene sequence: CDR1 LNHDA, CDR2 SQIVND (reference sequence). V lost 3 bases and J lost 5, with 13 bases in between. The CDR3 totals 15 residues. CDR3 nucleotide sequence: TGTGCCAGTAGTATGGTCGCAGGGTCGAATGAAAAACTGTTTTTT. It codes for CASSMVAGSNEKLFF.